The sequence of this T cell receptor (beta chain) was determined in a study of T cell repertoires in cytomegalovirus infection. Study in general: TCR beta signatures that were public indicated CMV infection and matching HLA type. Study-wide results and limits: In two of eight donors, the top clonotype was HLA-C-restricted CMV-specific. Cumulative public TCR beta family frequency identified carriers of CMV plus the relevant HLA.

This clonotype showed up many times. The antigen is undetermined. Trimming shortened V by 3 bases and J by 6 bases, and 20 bases separated the two germline ends. The CDR3 has 16 amino acids. TCRdb re-called the reads through MiXCR, storing one row per CDR3 protein. The sample lists roughly 500,000 distinct CDR3 sequences; approximately 16% were seen once. The sequenced sample was CD8+ T cells from PBMCs. The chain recombines TRBV12-3 or TRBV12-4 with TRBJ1-2; unclear D gene. This receptor was obtained from a human donor in good health (CMV status not recorded). Some clones in this sample may be carry-over from other donors' samples. The CDR3 nucleotides read TGTGCCAGCAGTTTCAGTGCCGATTCCCCCGGGGATGGCTACACCTTC. Its translation is CASSFSADSPGDGYTF.